One and the same sample provided the 24 T cell receptor beta chains below, sequenced in a study of tumor-infiltrating lymphocytes in primary liver carcinoma. The blood RNA (from unsorted whole blood) was obtained, and germline DNA was also extracted. Total RNA (approximately 500 ng) served as template for TCR beta cDNA synthesis primed by a constant-region primer. Nested multiplex PCR, run for three rounds with slightly modified ARM-PCR, yielded TCR beta libraries. Each of the first two PCR rounds ran about 9 cycles with TRBV1-TRBV30 forward and C-beta reverse primers. TCRdb re-called the multiplex PCR reads through MiXCR, storing one row per CDR3 protein. The sample records 150,000 to 200,000 distinct CDR3 sequences, 65% being singletons. The sample comprised peripheral blood. The receptors derive from a woman aged 55-70 years with primary liver carcinoma and hepatitis B virus infection.

A single count supports this clonotype. This chain connects TRBV5-1 to TRBJ2-7; 9 nucleotides agree with TRBD1. CDR1 is SGHRS and CDR2 is YFSETQ in the germline V gene. The CDR3 covers 14 residues. Trimming cost V 4 bases and J 8 bases; bases outside gene matches: 10. The CDR3 sequence: CASSTEFGTGKQYF. CDR3 coding DNA: TGCGCCAGCAGCACCGAGTTCGGGACAGGGAAGCAGTACTTC.

For this clonotype: The germline gene is not matched at one end of the junction; a read error may be the cause. The V gene is TRBV11-1, the J gene TRBJ2-3; 12 nucleotides agree with TRBD2. The CDR3 runs to 17 residues. CDR1 is SGHAT, CDR2 FQDESV, per germline (reference sequence). The CDR3 nucleotides read TGTACCAGCAGCTTAGAACCGTCTAGCGGGAGGGGAGATACGCAGTATTTT. This codes for CTSSLEPSSGRGDTQYF.

The V and J genes are TRBV11-2 and TRBJ2-1; D ambiguous. Germline-derived CDR1 and CDR2 are SGHAT and FQNNGV. The CDR3 runs to 14 residues. This CDR3 reads CDNSLDRYDNEQFF. The CDR3 DNA reads TGTGACAACAGCTTAGACCGCTACGACAATGAGCAGTTCTTC.

This rearrangement joins TRBV11-1 to TRBJ2-3, with D perhaps matching TRBD2 (5 bases). V shed 9 bases and J shed 0 bases, with 16 bases lying between them. Germline CDR1 reads SGHAT; CDR2 reads FQDESV (reference sequence). The CDR3 runs 15 residues. CDR3 sequence: CARSLPRESTDTQYF. The CDR3 DNA sequence: TGTGCCAGGAGTTTGCCGAGGGAGAGCACAGATACGCAGTATTTT. The entire variable domain, with the rest obtained from reference TRBV11-1 and TRBJ2-3, is as follows: EAEVAQSPRYKITEKSQAVAFWCDPISGHATLYWYRQILGQGPELLVQFQDESVVDDSQLPKDRFSAERLKGVDSTLKIQPAELGDSAMYLCARSLPRESTDTQYFGPGTRLTVL.

This clonotype was seen at least ten times. This rearrangement joins TRBV6-5 to TRBJ1-2; D is perhaps TRBD1 (6 bases). The CDR3 is 14 residues long. The V and J ends lost 2 bases and 8 bases respectively, with 15 bases between them. CDR1 MNHEY and CDR2 SVGAGI come from the germline V gene. CDR3 amino acids: CASSYTTQGRGYTF. CDR3 coding DNA: TGTGCCAGCAGTTACACAACACAGGGCCGGGGCTACACCTTC.

Concerning this clonotype itself: A read error is possible here, since a much larger clone lies one base away. The CDR3 DNA is TGTGCCAGCAGTGTGGGGCAGAGCATAGATACGCAGTATTTT. Translating it yields CASSVGQSIDTQYF. This rearrangement joins TRBV6-1 to TRBJ2-3, with D perhaps matching TRBD1 (5 bases). This CDR3 contains 14 residues. Per germline, CDR1 MNHNS and CDR2 SASEGT.

This clonotype occurred a few times. J is TRBJ2-7 and V is TRBV5-1; D is possibly TRBD1 or TRBD2 (5 bases each). This CDR3 region has 13 residues. Between the trimmed V and J ends, which lost 0 bases and 5 bases, there was a span of 9 bases. CDR1 and CDR2 from the germline V gene are SGHRS and YFSETQ. Written as DNA, the CDR3 is TGCGCCAGCAGCTTGGTGGGGGTTGACGAGCAGTACTTC. Protein: CASSLVGVDEQYF.

A word on this clonotype: One end of the junction fails to match germline, which may point to a read error. The rearrangement joins TRBV4-2 to TRBJ2-7; 11 bases fit TRBD2. From germline, CDR1 is LGHNA and CDR2 YNFKEQ. This CDR3 region has 15 residues. The CDR3 loop is CASSLGLAGGYEQHF. The CDR3 region has the DNA TGTGCCAGCAGTCTCGGACTAGCGGGTGGGTACGAGCAGCACTTC.

This clonotype was counted only a few times. The chain is built from TRBV30 and TRBJ2-1, with TRBD2 matching 10 bases. CDR3 length: 16 amino acids. J was trimmed by 8 bases and V by 5 bases; bases with no gene match: 15. The germline CDR1 and CDR2 sequences are GTSNPN and SVGIG (reference sequence). CDR3 amino acids: CAWGLSGRAQGYEQFF. CDR3 nucleotide sequence: TGTGCCTGGGGCCTAAGCGGGAGGGCCCAGGGGTATGAGCAGTTCTTC.

CDR3 nucleotides: TGCGCCAGCAGCTCAGAGATACCCTCCTACGAGCAGTACTTC. It yields the protein CASSSEIPSYEQYF. The gene calls are TRBV5-1 and TRBJ2-7, with D unclear. CDR3 length: 14 amino acids. Trimming left V 3 bases short and J 0 bases short, with 10 bases between. Per germline, CDR1 SGHRS and CDR2 YFSETQ.

On this clonotype: A much larger clone differs from this one at a single base, so this may be a read error. This chain's CDR3 is CASGPGTGATDTQYF. In DNA, the CDR3 is TGTGCCAGCGGTCCCGGGACAGGGGCCACAGATACGCAGTATTTT. This chain uses TRBV6-2 or TRBV6-3 with TRBJ2-3, with 10 bases identical to TRBD1. Germline lookup yields CDR1 MNHEY and CDR2 SVGEGT. Trimming removed 8 bases from V and 2 bases from J; junction bases left unmatched: 7. The CDR3 is made up of 15 amino acids.

Comments on this clonotype: The conserved phenylalanine or tryptophan is not found at the CDR3 terminus, so this likely reflects a read error. V gene TRBV12-3 or TRBV12-4 combines with J gene TRBJ2-7, with TRBD1 as a possible D gene (5 bases). This CDR3 is 18 amino acids long. CDR3 sequence: CASGLGDRLAVSSYEQYL. The DNA for the CDR3 is TGTGCCAGCGGTTTAGGAGACAGATTAGCAGTCAGCTCCTACGAGCAGTACCTC.

This rearrangement joins TRBV30 to TRBJ2-5, with a possible D match to TRBD2 (6 bases). The CDR3 has 15 residues. Germline V CDR1 and CDR2: GTSNPN, SVGIG (reference sequence). Trimming cost V 1 base and J 2 bases, with 14 bases left between them. CDR3 nucleotide sequence: TGTGCCTGGAGTGGTGGCCTAGCGCTGCAAGAGACCCAGTACTTC. As protein: CAWSGGLALQETQYF.

This clonotype was seen repeatedly, ten times or more. CDR3 nucleotides: TGTGCCAGCAGCTCGGACTACCTTAGCACAGATACGCAGTATTTT. Translation: CASSSDYLSTDTQYF. The chain joins TRBV5-4 to TRBJ2-3, with D tentatively TRBD2 (6 bases). The CDR3 sequence is 15 residues long. Germline CDR1 is SGHNT and CDR2 is YYREEE (reference sequence). Trimming left V 3 bases short and J 0 bases short, with 11 bases between. The whole variable domain, remainder taken from reference TRBV5-4 and TRBJ2-3, is ETGVTQSPTHLIKTRGQQVTLRCSSQSGHNTVSWYQQALGQGPQFIFQYYREEENGRGNFPPRFSGLQFPNYSSELNVNALELDDSALYLCASSSDYLSTDTQYFGPGTRLTVL.

As concerns this clonotype: Its ends do not fully match the called genes, so a read error is possible. The chain is built from TRBV5-6 and TRBJ2-2; 8 bases are shared with TRBD2. CDR1 is SGHDT, CDR2 YYEEEE, per germline. The CDR3 runs 16 residues. This chain's CDR3 is CASSTRGGYLTGELVF. The CDR3 DNA is TGTGCCAGCAGCACCCGGGGGGGATATCTCACCGGGGAGCTGGTATTT. The full variable domain, its missing parts supplied by reference TRBV5-6 and TRBJ2-2, is DAGVTQSPTHLIKTRGQQVTLRCSPKSGHDTVSWYQQALGQGPQFIFQYYEEEERQRGNFPDRFSGHQFPNYSSELNVNALLLGDSALYLCASSTRGGYLTGELVFGEGSRLTVL.

J is TRBJ1-2 and V is TRBV4-2; weak D call: TRBD1 (6 bases). The germline gives CDR1 LGHNA, CDR2 YNFKEQ. With 0 bases removed from V and 4 bases from J, the gap between germline ends came to 15 bases. CDR3 length: 16 amino acids. This CDR3 reads CASSQEAWGASYGYTF. Written as DNA, the CDR3 is TGTGCCAGCAGCCAAGAGGCGTGGGGGGCCTCCTATGGCTACACCTTC.

This clonotype was found once. A read error is possible here, since a much larger clone lies one base away. The J gene is TRBJ2-1, the V gene TRBV14, with TRBD1 as a possible D gene (6 bases). Germline V gene data show CDR1 as SGHDN and CDR2 as FVKESK. V was cut by 7 bases and J by 5 bases, with 15 bases left in between. The CDR3 loop spans 14 amino acids. The DNA for the CDR3 is TGTGCCAGCATGGGCCGGACAGTGAACAATGAGCAGTTCTTC. Its translation is CASMGRTVNNEQFF.

This clonotype was seen only once. The chain has TRBV25-1 and TRBJ1-2; TRBD1 matches at 9 bases. This CDR3 has 14 residues. V gave up 10 bases and J gave up 3 bases; unmatched junction bases: 9. Germline-derived CDR1 and CDR2 are MGHDK and SYGVNS. This chain's CDR3 is CATKGTGRHYGYTF. Here the CDR3 DNA reads TGTGCCACCAAGGGGACAGGGCGCCACTATGGCTACACCTTC.

On this clonotype: At one boundary the junction diverges from the germline segment, which might be a read error. The chain links TRBV10-3 to TRBJ2-3; a weak D match, TRBD1 (6 bases). The germline CDR1 and CDR2 sequences are ENHRY and SYGVKD. CDR3 length: 15 residues. CDR3 in amino acids: CAIRGARDHTDTQFF. CDR3 coding DNA: TGTGCCATCAGGGGGGCCCGCGACCACACAGATACGCAGTTTTTT.

In the case of this clonotype: One end of the junction does not line up with germline, which may come from a read error. The chain uses TRBV6-1 and TRBJ2-3; 11 bases agree with TRBD2. The germline CDR1 and CDR2 sequences are MNHNS and SASEGT. The CDR3 is 15 residues long. The CDR3: CTSSERLAGSDTQYF. For the CDR3, the DNA is TGTACCAGCAGTGAGAGACTAGCGGGATCGGATACGCAATATTTT.

On this clonotype: This clone may be a read error of a much larger clone one base away. J is TRBJ2-3 and V is TRBV12-3 or TRBV12-4, with 7 nucleotides matching TRBD2. CDR3 length: 16 residues. J gave up 2 bases and V 4 bases, and 9 bases lay outside the gene matches. CDR3 sequence (DNA): TGTGCCAGCAGTTCCCCACTAGCGACAAACACAGATACGCAGTATTTT. This translates into CASSSPLATNTDTQYF.

As for this clonotype: Sequence at one end of the junction differs from germline and may be a read error. The V and J genes are TRBV11-3 and TRBJ1-1, with 10 bases lining up with TRBD1. CDR1 is SGHNT, CDR2 YENEEA, per germline. This CDR3 contains 14 residues. The CDR3 here is CTRSLGGQGTEAFF. In DNA, the CDR3 is TGTACCAGGAGCTTAGGGGGACAGGGGACTGAAGCTTTCTTT. Full variable domain (rest looked up from reference TRBV11-3 and TRBJ1-1): EAGVVQSPRYKIIEKKQPVAFWCNPISGHNTLYWYLQNLGQGPELLIRYENEEAVDDSQLPKDRFSAERLKGVDSTLKIQPAELGDSAVYLCTRSLGGQGTEAFFGQGTRLTVV.

Worth noting for this clonotype: A clone one base away is much larger, so this may be a read error. This rearrangement joins TRBV6-5 to TRBJ1-1, with D possibly TRBD1 on 5 matching bases. Germline CDR1 MNHEY, CDR2 SVGAGI. The CDR3 totals 19 residues. The CDR3 nucleotides are TGTGCCAGCGGTTACTCAATAAGAACCGGACGGACAAAGAACACTGAAGCTTTCTTT. As protein: CASGYSIRTGRTKNTEAFF.

A word on this clonotype: At one of its ends the junction is not consistent with the germline gene, which may arise from a read error. The gene calls are TRBV11-2 and TRBJ2-6, with 10 bases that match TRBD2. CDR1 is SGHAT, CDR2 FQNNGV, per germline. CDR3 length: 16 amino acids. CDR3 amino acids: CASNSSGRAWANVLTF. DNA for the CDR3: TGTGCTAGCAATTCCAGCGGGAGGGCTTGGGCCAACGTCCTGACTTTC.